A single sample is the source of the 26 T cell receptor beta chains below, sequenced in a study of CD8+ T cells in alopecia areata. cDNA prepared by RNA extraction and subsequent reverse transcription served as the template for sequencing. Some clones are missing from TCRdb's copy, which holds only in-frame ones; the method was immunoSEQ multiplex PCR. Of 50,000 to 70,000 clones in the sample, 44% were seen once. Specimen: NKG2D-low CD8+ T cells sorted from blood. These receptors were taken from a human donor with alopecia areata.

Points on this clone: Other DNA sequences within the sample encode an identical CDR3. This rearrangement joins TRBV29-1 to TRBJ2-1; D gene uncertain. Germline V lookup: CDR1 SQVTM, CDR2 ANQGSEA. The CDR3 totals 13 residues. V lost 1 base and J 0 bases, leaving 4 bases between the germline ends. The CDR3 here is CSVEGGSYNEQFF. CDR3 nucleotide sequence: TGCAGCGTTGAAGGGGGCTCCTACAATGAGCAGTTCTTC.

The chain combines TRBV6-5 with TRBJ1-2, with 10 bases fitting TRBD1. The CDR3 has 15 amino acids. Per germline, CDR1 MNHEY and CDR2 SVGAGI. J lost 5 bases, V lost 6 bases, and 9 bases had no gene match. CDR3 sequence reads: CASSLTGGTSYGYTF. The CDR3 bases are TGTGCCAGCAGCCTGACAGGGGGCACTAGTTATGGCTACACCTTC.

The CDR3 bases are TGCGCCAGCAGCGAGAGAACAGGGTTGGATGAGCAGTTCTTC. It encodes CASSERTGLDEQFF. The chain is built from TRBV5-1 and TRBJ2-1; TRBD1 is a possible D gene (6 bases). The CDR3 sequence is 14 residues long. V shed 4 bases and J shed 8 bases, with 16 bases lying between them. Per germline, CDR1 SGHRS and CDR2 YFSETQ.

This clone was observed a few times. The chain employs TRBV2 and TRBJ2-3; D remains unclear. V lost 6 bases, J lost 6 bases, and 10 bases lay in between. Per germline, CDR1 SNHLY and CDR2 FYNNEI. There are 12 residues in the CDR3. The CDR3: CASRGRRDTQYF. CDR3 coding DNA: TGTGCCAGCAGGGGTAGACGGGATACGCAGTATTTT.

The chain carries TRBV29-1 and TRBJ1-1, with 7 bases lining up with TRBD1. The germline CDR1 and CDR2 sequences are SQVTM and ANQGSEA. CDR3 length equals 14 residues. J was trimmed by 5 bases and V by 4 bases; bases with no gene match: 10. The CDR3 nucleotides are TGCAGCGTTGGGAGTCCGACAGGGAGTACTGAAGCTTTCTTT. Its protein is CSVGSPTGSTEAFF. Full variable domain (remainder filled in from reference TRBV29-1 and TRBJ1-1): SAVISQKPSRDICQRGTSLTIQCQVDSQVTMMFWYRQQPGQSLTLIATANQGSEATYESGFVIDKFPISRPNLTFSTLTVSNMSPEDSSIYLCSVGSPTGSTEAFFGQGTRLTVV.

Only a few counts were recorded for this clone. The J gene is TRBJ2-1, the V gene TRBV19, with 7 bases that match TRBD2. The CDR3 loop spans 12 amino acids. Germline V gives CDR1 LNHDA, CDR2 SQIVND (reference sequence). The V segment lost 8 bases and the J segment 9 bases; nucleotides outside the gene matches: 7. DNA of the CDR3: TGTGCCAGTCGTTGGGGGGGAGGTGAGCAGTTCTTC. Residues: CASRWGGGEQFF. The full variable domain, in which reference TRBV19 and TRBJ2-1 provide the parts outside the CDR3, is DGGITQSPKYLFRKEGQNVTLSCEQNLNHDAMYWYRQDPGQGLRLIYYSQIVNDFQKGDIAEGYSVSREKKESFPLTVTSAQKNPTAFYLCASRWGGGEQFFGPGTRLTVL.

The CDR3 here is CASTPGYSYNEQFF. CDR3 DNA sequence: TGCGCCAGCACCCCAGGGTACTCCTACAATGAGCAGTTCTTC. The rearrangement uses TRBV4-1 and TRBJ2-1; D is perhaps TRBD1 (5 bases). The V gene lost 7 bases and the J gene lost 0 bases, with 10 bases spanning the gap. CDR1 is MGHRA, CDR2 YSYEKL, per germline. The CDR3 spans 14 residues.

V is TRBV27 and J is TRBJ2-5; possible D gene TRBD2, 7 bases. Per the germline V gene, CDR1 is MNHEY and CDR2 is SMNVEV (reference sequence). Trimming took off 4 bases at V and 5 bases at J, with 14 bases between the two ends. This CDR3 has 14 residues. The CDR3 sequence: CASSWAGAWETQYF. The CDR3 bases are TGTGCCAGCAGTTGGGCGGGGGCGTGGGAGACCCAGTACTTC.

This clone was detected only a few times. The gene calls are TRBV7-9 and TRBJ2-7; D tentatively fits TRBD1 or TRBD2 (7 bases each). There are 12 residues in the CDR3. V was clipped by 10 bases and J by 3 bases, with 13 bases between them. CDR1 SEHNR and CDR2 FQNEAQ come from the germline V gene (reference sequence). The CDR3 DNA reads TGTGCCACCTCAGGGGGGGACTACGAGCAGTACTTC. It encodes CATSGGDYEQYF. Full variable domain (rest looked up from reference TRBV7-9 and TRBJ2-7): DTGVSQNPRHKITKRGQNVTFRCDPISEHNRLYWYRQTLGQGPEFLTYFQNEAQLEKSRLLSDRFSAERPKGSFSTLEIQRTEQGDSAMYLCATSGGDYEQYFGPGTRLTVT.

The CDR3 reads CASSLGGQGGGELFF. CDR3 coding DNA: TGTGCCAGCAGCTTAGGTGGACAGGGTGGCGGGGAGCTGTTTTTT. The chain has TRBV7-8 and TRBJ2-2; 8 nucleotides agree with TRBD1. Losses at the gene ends were 1 base for V and 7 bases for J; bases not matched to a gene: 5. The CDR3 is 15 amino acids. Germline CDR1 is SGHVS and CDR2 is FQNEAQ.

The chain couples TRBV4-3 to TRBJ2-7; D tentatively reads TRBD1 or TRBD2 (5 bases each). Germline CDR1 and CDR2: LGHNA and YSLEER. The CDR3 sequence is 16 residues long. Trimming cost V 0 bases and J 2 bases, with 14 bases left between them. CDR3 nucleotide sequence: TGCGCCAGCAGCCAAGAAGCCGGGACGTTAGCCTACGAGCAGTACTTC. Translating gives CASSQEAGTLAYEQYF.

As for this clone: One end of the junction varies from germline; a read error may be responsible. The chain joins TRBV7-7 to TRBJ2-7, with 11 bases aligning to TRBD1. Germline loops: CDR1 SSHAT, CDR2 FNYEAQ (reference sequence). The CDR3 contains 16 residues. The CDR3 DNA reads as TGTGCTAGCAGCTTAGAAGTGGGACAGGGGGATAACGAGCAGTACTTC. Amino acid sequence: CASSLEVGQGDNEQYF.

This clone was seen only a few times. The chain carries TRBV9 and TRBJ1-1; D ambiguous. CDR3 size: 12 residues. The germline CDR1 and CDR2 sequences are SGDLS and YYNGEE. The V gene lost 1 base and the J gene lost 10 bases, with 11 bases spanning the gap. In nucleotides, the CDR3 is TGTGCCAGCAGCGTATCCGGGCCTCGAGCTTTCTTT. Amino acid sequence: CASSVSGPRAFF.

The J gene is TRBJ2-2, the V gene TRBV4-2, with 9 bases matching TRBD2. Per the germline V gene, CDR1 is LGHNA and CDR2 is YNFKEQ. The CDR3 has 18 amino acids. The V and J ends lost 0 bases and 2 bases, in that order; junction bases with no gene match: 7. As DNA, the CDR3 is TGTGCCAGCAGCCAAGATAAGCGACTAGCGGAAAACACCGGGGAGCTGTTTTTT. This translates into CASSQDKRLAENTGELFF.

The rearrangement joins TRBV14 to TRBJ2-7; TRBD1 agrees at 10 bases. Germline V gene lookup returns CDR1 SGHDN and CDR2 FVKESK. CDR3 length: 14 amino acids. With V trimmed by 2 bases and J by 4 bases, 2 bases remained unmatched. In nucleotides, the CDR3 is TGTGCCAGCAGCCAAAGGGGACAGGGGTACGAGCAGTACTTC. Amino acids: CASSQRGQGYEQYF.

The chain is built from TRBV6-6 and TRBJ2-5, with D perhaps matching TRBD1 (5 bases). The V end was cut by 7 bases, the J end by 4 bases, with 10 bases between. Germline CDR1 MNHNY, CDR2 SVGAGI (reference sequence). The CDR3 runs 12 residues. CDR3 in DNA: TGTGCCAGCACACCCCAGGGAGAGACCCAGTACTTC. Translating gives CASTPQGETQYF.

The table lists this clone with a few counts. The chain combines TRBV2 with TRBJ2-2; unclear D gene. The CDR3 is 15 amino acids. V dropped 7 bases and J dropped 2 bases, with 14 bases sitting between them. The germline V gene encodes CDR1 SNHLY and CDR2 FYNNEI. The CDR3 reads CASKDTQRNTGELFF. CDR3 in DNA: TGTGCCAGCAAAGACACCCAAAGAAACACCGGGGAGCTGTTTTTT.

This clone appeared a few times. CDR3 sequence reads: CGTSGYNEQFF. The CDR3 nucleotides read TGCGGGACTAGCGGATACAATGAGCAGTTCTTC. This chain joins TRBV29-1 and TRBJ2-1; 11 positions match TRBD2. Germline V CDR1 and CDR2: SQVTM, ANQGSEA. This CDR3 has 11 amino acids.

The chain recombines TRBV19 with TRBJ1-1; tentative D call: TRBD1 (5 bases). This CDR3 comprises 12 residues. V was cut by 6 bases and J by 4 bases, with 9 bases left in between. The germline CDR1 and CDR2 sequences are LNHDA and SQIVND (reference sequence). In DNA form, the CDR3 reads TGTGCCAGTAGGCTAACAGGCACTGAAGCTTTCTTT. This sequence encodes CASRLTGTEAFF.

The chain uses TRBV18 and TRBJ2-7; 7 bases are shared with TRBD1. CDR1 is KGHSH, CDR2 LQKENI, per germline. The ends lost 3 bases at V and 1 base at J; junction bases unmatched: 3. The CDR3 length is 14 residues. CDR3 DNA sequence: TGTGCCAGCTCACCTGCAGGGGGATCCTACGAGCAGTACTTC. This translates into CASSPAGGSYEQYF.

This rearrangement joins TRBV6-6 to TRBJ2-1; D is possibly TRBD1 (6 bases). Germline-derived CDR1 and CDR2 are MNHNY and SVGAGI (reference sequence). The CDR3 length is 13 residues. Trimming shortened V by 4 bases and J by 9 bases, and 13 bases separated the two germline ends. CDR3 sequence reads: CASSSNRVSEQFF. In nucleotides, the CDR3 is TGTGCCAGCAGTTCCAACAGGGTTAGTGAGCAGTTCTTC.

By share, this clone counts as medium-sized. This chain uses TRBV28 with TRBJ2-5, with D possibly being TRBD1 (6 bases). Germline V CDR1 and CDR2: MDHEN, SYDVKM. The CDR3 runs 16 residues. The CDR3 loop is CASRQGHLKFQETQYF. As DNA, the CDR3 is TGTGCGTCGCGGCAGGGGCACCTTAAATTCCAAGAGACCCAGTACTTC.

This clone was observed a few times. The rearrangement joins TRBV29-1 to TRBJ1-2; TRBD1 might be the D (5 bases). Germline-derived CDR1 and CDR2 are SQVTM and ANQGSEA. This CDR3 is 11 amino acids long. V lost 4 bases and J lost 8, with 11 bases in between. For the CDR3, the DNA is TGCAGCGTTGTGGGCAGGGAGGGCTACACCTTC. Protein sequence: CSVVGREGYTF.

V and J are TRBV29-1 and TRBJ1-2; D gene unclear. The CDR3 is 14 residues long. The germline V gene has CDR1 SQVTM and CDR2 ANQGSEA. V dropped 0 bases and J dropped 3 bases, with 11 bases sitting between them. CDR3 bases: TGCAGCGTTGAAGAACCGGGTGGGGACTATGGCTACACCTTC. Translation gives CSVEEPGGDYGYTF.

In its sample, this clone was seen once. The chain is built from TRBV7-8 and TRBJ2-5, with D possibly matching TRBD1 (5 bases). Trimming took off 4 bases at V and 4 bases at J, with 22 bases between the two ends. CDR1 and CDR2 (germline): SGHVS, FQNEAQ. This CDR3 comprises 17 residues. The CDR3 DNA reads as TGTGCCAGCAGCTATCTCTGGCAGGACAATCTTAGAGAGACCCAGTACTTC. Translated, it gives CASSYLWQDNLRETQYF.

The chain uses TRBV29-1 and TRBJ1-1; TRBD1 matches 7 bases. Germline V CDR1 and CDR2: SQVTM, ANQGSEA. The CDR3 runs to 14 residues. With V trimmed by 4 bases and J by 4 bases, 9 bases remained unmatched. CDR3 protein: CSVALSRGATEAFF. The CDR3 nucleotides are TGCAGCGTTGCCTTATCCAGGGGGGCCACTGAAGCTTTCTTT.